The 24 T cell receptor beta chains below come from one sample, sequenced in a study of cytomegalovirus exposure and HLA in healthy donors. The PCR ran on 60 Vbeta and 13 Jbeta primers. Libraries were prepared by immunoSEQ multiplex PCR; TCRdb keeps only in-frame clonotypes and omits some of them. The table records around 93,000 clones, over 60% of them present only once. The sequencing sample was made of PBMCs. Receptors originate from a boy aged 10-17 years in good health and CMV-seropositive.

This sequence joins TRBV2 and TRBJ2-3; TRBD1 might be the D (5 bases). The germline CDR1 and CDR2 sequences are SNHLY and FYNNEI. CDR3 length equals 18 residues. The germline V and J ends were trimmed by 7 bases and 5 bases, with 28 bases remaining between them. This CDR3 reads CASTGSTAYTHKGDTQYF. CDR3 nucleotides: TGTGCCAGCACAGGTTCGACAGCCTACACACACAAGGGAGATACGCAGTATTTT.

This clone was observed a few times. V and J are TRBV6-6 and TRBJ2-1; TRBD2 aligns across 7 bases. Trimming at V came to 3 bases and at J to 6 bases, leaving 5 bases not matched to a gene. The germline CDR1 and CDR2 sequences are MNHNY and SVGAGI (reference sequence). The CDR3 runs 14 residues. This chain's CDR3 is CASSYSTGGNEQFF. Here the CDR3 DNA reads TGTGCCAGCAGTTATAGCACGGGGGGCAATGAGCAGTTCTTC.

The chain uses TRBV7-6 and TRBJ1-1, with unresolved D. CDR1 is SGHVS, CDR2 FNYEAQ, per germline. The V and J ends lost 4 bases and 6 bases respectively, with 12 bases between them. This CDR3 is built from 13 residues. CDR3 loop: CASSSWSVAEAFF. The CDR3 nucleotides are TGTGCCAGCAGCTCTTGGTCGGTCGCTGAAGCTTTCTTT. Complete variable domain (other parts from reference TRBV7-6 and TRBJ1-1): GAGVSQSPRYKVTKRGQDVALRCDPISGHVSLYWYRQALGQGPEFLTYFNYEAQQDKSGLPNDRFSAERPEGSISTLTIQRTEQRDSAMYRCASSSWSVAEAFFGQGTRLTVV.

This sequence joins TRBV5-4 and TRBJ2-1, with D possibly TRBD2 on 6 matching bases. Trimming shortened V by 0 bases and J by 0 bases, and 10 bases separated the two germline ends. CDR1 and CDR2 (germline): SGHNT, YYREEE (reference sequence). This CDR3 has 16 residues. The CDR3 nucleotides read TGTGCCAGCAGCTTGGATGGGGGGAGCTCCTACAATGAGCAGTTCTTC. Amino acids: CASSLDGGSSYNEQFF.

The chain joins TRBV25-1 to TRBJ2-5; possible D gene TRBD2, 6 bases. The CDR3 runs 15 residues. Per the germline V gene, CDR1 is MGHDK and CDR2 is SYGVNS. The V end lost 1 base, the J end lost 0 bases, and 9 bases lay between the germline ends. DNA of the CDR3: TGTGCCAGCAGTGAATGGGCGGGAAACCAAGAGACCCAGTACTTC. Amino acid sequence: CASSEWAGNQETQYF.

The gene calls are TRBV27 and TRBJ1-2; 9 bases are shared with TRBD1. The CDR3 runs 16 residues. Germline V lookup: CDR1 MNHEY, CDR2 SMNVEV (reference sequence). The V gene end was trimmed by 5 bases and the J gene end by 5 bases; junction bases not matched to a gene: 12. In DNA form, the CDR3 reads TGTGCCAGCAGTCCCGCCCTGACAGGGGGAGGGTATGGCTACACCTTC. Its translation is CASSPALTGGGYGYTF.

The CDR3 nucleotides are TGTGCCAGCAGCTTAAGGACAGGGGCTGGGGGAAGGGTTCAGTACTTC. This gives the protein CASSLRTGAGGRVQYF. This chain joins TRBV11-3 and TRBJ2-4, with 9 bases matching TRBD1. CDR1 is SGHNT and CDR2 is YENEEA in the germline V gene. This CDR3 is built from 16 residues. V shed 2 bases, J shed 11 bases, and the junction held 13 bases outside the gene matches.

The chain links TRBV19 to TRBJ1-4; 9 bases fit TRBD1. With 9 bases clipped from V and 7 bases from J, the junction kept 18 bases outside the gene matches. Germline V gives CDR1 LNHDA, CDR2 SQIVND (reference sequence). CDR3 length equals 17 residues. CDR3 loop: CASSQPRGGTGREKLFF. The CDR3 nucleotides read TGTGCCAGCTCTCAACCCAGAGGGGGGACAGGGCGTGAAAAACTGTTTTTT. The full variable domain, with the rest looked up from reference TRBV19 and TRBJ1-4, is DGGITQSPKYLFRKEGQNVTLSCEQNLNHDAMYWYRQDPGQGLRLIYYSQIVNDFQKGDIAEGYSVSREKKESFPLTVTSAQKNPTAFYLCASSQPRGGTGREKLFFGSGTQLSVL.

The chain is built from TRBV7-9 and TRBJ2-7; 7 bases align to TRBD1. From germline, CDR1 is SEHNR and CDR2 FQNEAQ (reference sequence). With V trimmed by 5 bases and J by 2 bases, 12 bases remained unmatched. The CDR3 consists of 16 residues. The CDR3 reads CASSPRTGRGTYEQYF. The DNA of the CDR3 is TGTGCCAGCAGCCCCCGGACAGGTAGAGGAACCTACGAGCAGTACTTC.

The V and J genes are TRBV11-2 and TRBJ1-1; D gene ambiguous. CDR3 length equals 12 residues. Trimming removed 3 bases from V and 0 bases from J, with 2 bases in between. Germline lookup yields CDR1 SGHAT and CDR2 FQNNGV. CDR3 in DNA: TGTGCCAGCAGCTTTATGAACACTGAAGCTTTCTTT. Amino acid sequence: CASSFMNTEAFF. Based on the CDR3 plus reference TRBV11-2 and TRBJ1-1, the full variable domain is EAGVAQSPRYKIIEKRQSVAFWCNPISGHATLYWYQQILGQGPKLLIQFQNNGVVDDSQLPKDRFSAERLKGVDSTLKIQPAKLEDSAVYLCASSFMNTEAFFGQGTRLTVV.

The V and J genes are TRBV4-2 and TRBJ2-1, with 10 nucleotides matching TRBD2. Germline CDR1 is LGHNA and CDR2 is YNFKEQ. The CDR3 has 21 amino acids. Trimming cost V 0 bases and J 6 bases; bases outside gene matches: 20. The CDR3 protein is CASSQDRTGGGSGGAFNEQFF. DNA for the CDR3: TGTGCCAGCAGCCAAGATAGAACAGGGGGTGGGAGCGGGGGGGCTTTCAATGAGCAGTTCTTC.

The rearrangement uses TRBV27 and TRBJ2-7; TRBD2 is a possible D gene (5 bases). The ends were cut back, 2 bases at V and 3 bases at J, with 5 bases in the middle. CDR1 is MNHEY and CDR2 is SMNVEV in the germline V gene (reference sequence). The CDR3 covers 12 residues. The CDR3 region is CASSLSGYEQYF. The DNA for the CDR3 is TGTGCCAGCAGTTTAAGCGGCTACGAGCAGTACTTC.

This rearrangement joins TRBV5-4 to TRBJ2-7; 8 nucleotides agree with TRBD1. V gave up 3 bases and J gave up 2 bases; unmatched junction bases: 10. The V gene's germline CDR1 is SGHNT and CDR2 YYREEE (reference sequence). The CDR3 spans 16 residues. CDR3 nucleotide sequence: TGTGCCAGCAGCTCGCCTACCGGGACAGGAACCTACGAGCAGTACTTC. Translating gives CASSSPTGTGTYEQYF.

Details on this clone: A read error may produce the germline difference seen at one junction end. The CDR3 protein is CASSYGREAQYF. In DNA form, the CDR3 reads TGCGCCAGCAGCTATGGGAGAGAGGCCCAGTACTTC. The chain carries TRBV5-1 and TRBJ2-5, with D possibly TRBD2 on 5 matching bases. Germline-derived CDR1 and CDR2 are SGHRS and YFSETQ. The CDR3 covers 12 residues. The full variable domain, its missing parts supplied by reference TRBV5-1 and TRBJ2-5, is KAGVTQTPRYLIKTRGQQVTLSCSPISGHRSVSWYQQTPGQGLQFLFEYFSETQRNKGNFPGRFSGRQFSNSRSEMNVSTLELGDSALYLCASSYGREAQYFGPGTRLLVL.

The V gene is TRBV29-1, the J gene TRBJ1-1, with 11 bases that match TRBD1. This CDR3 spans 13 amino acids. Germline V lookup: CDR1 SQVTM, CDR2 ANQGSEA. V lost 5 bases to trimming and J lost 4 bases; unmatched junction nucleotides: 3. This CDR3 is CSVTGQGVTEAFF. CDR3 coding DNA: TGCAGCGTTACGGGACAGGGGGTCACTGAAGCTTTCTTT.

The rearrangement uses TRBV30 and TRBJ1-6, with unresolved D. The CDR3 length is 13 residues. Germline CDR1 GTSNPN, CDR2 SVGIG (reference sequence). Trimming removed 1 base at V and 9 bases at J, with 10 bases between. This CDR3 reads CAWSAPRGSPLHF. In DNA, the CDR3 is TGTGCCTGGAGTGCCCCCCGGGGTTCACCCCTCCACTTT.

The chain employs TRBV5-1 and TRBJ1-2; maybe TRBD1 (5 bases). The CDR3 covers 13 residues. Trimming removed 0 bases from V and 8 bases from J, with 11 bases in between. Germline V lookup: CDR1 SGHRS, CDR2 YFSETQ. This CDR3 is CASSLVGEDGYTF. CDR3 coding DNA: TGCGCCAGCAGCTTGGTGGGGGAGGACGGCTACACCTTC.

The J gene is TRBJ1-2, the V gene TRBV5-1; 10 bases are shared with TRBD1. This CDR3 is built from 16 residues. V lost 3 bases, J lost 2 bases, and 7 bases stayed unmatched. Looked up from germline, CDR1 is SGHRS and CDR2 is YFSETQ. CDR3 amino acids: CASSYDPGQGNYGYTF. CDR3 nucleotide sequence: TGCGCCAGCAGCTACGACCCGGGACAGGGGAACTATGGCTACACCTTC.

The chain recombines TRBV5-1 with TRBJ2-7; 8 bases agree with TRBD1. Germline loops: CDR1 SGHRS, CDR2 YFSETQ. The CDR3 spans 13 residues. V dropped 5 bases and J dropped 5; count of bases not matched to a gene: 6. The CDR3 region has the DNA TGCGCCAGCAGGAGACAGGGGAGCCACGAGCAGTACTTC. This codes for CASRRQGSHEQYF.

This chain connects TRBV6-1 to TRBJ2-5; 7 nucleotides match TRBD2. CDR3 length equals 16 residues. CDR1 and CDR2 (germline): MNHNS, SASEGT. V trimming: 3 bases; J trimming: 5 bases; junction bases outside the gene matches: 12. The CDR3 nucleotides are TGTGCCAGCAGTGATTGGGGGGGACGGGTGGTGGAGACCCAGTACTTC. It codes for CASSDWGGRVVETQYF.

The sample holds one count of this clone. The V and J genes are TRBV29-1 and TRBJ2-7; no clear D gene. This CDR3 is 11 amino acids long. Trimming cost V 2 bases and J 4 bases, with 6 bases left between them. Germline CDR1 reads SQVTM; CDR2 reads ANQGSEA. This CDR3 is CSVENTYEQYF. The CDR3, as DNA: TGCAGCGTTGAAAACACGTACGAGCAGTACTTC.

The chain couples TRBV27 to TRBJ2-3, with TRBD2 matching over 8 bases. J was trimmed by 1 base and V by 6 bases; bases with no gene match: 3. This CDR3 comprises 14 residues. The germline CDR1 and CDR2 sequences are MNHEY and SMNVEV (reference sequence). This chain's CDR3 is CASSLGGGTDTQYF. CDR3 DNA: TGTGCCAGCAGCCTCGGGGGGGGCACAGATACGCAGTATTTT.

The chain joins TRBV19 to TRBJ2-1, with D tentatively TRBD2 (5 bases). CDR3 length equals 15 residues. In germline, CDR1 is LNHDA, CDR2 SQIVND (reference sequence). The germline V and J ends were trimmed by 3 bases and 5 bases, with 14 bases remaining between them. CDR3 nucleotide sequence: TGTGCCAGTAGTATGGAGCTAGCCTACCACAATGAGCAGTTCTTC. It yields the protein CASSMELAYHNEQFF. Full variable domain (remainder filled in from reference TRBV19 and TRBJ2-1): DGGITQSPKYLFRKEGQNVTLSCEQNLNHDAMYWYRQDPGQGLRLIYYSQIVNDFQKGDIAEGYSVSREKKESFPLTVTSAQKNPTAFYLCASSMELAYHNEQFFGPGTRLTVL.

The CDR3 protein is CASRIPIRGANYGYTF. The CDR3 DNA sequence: TGTGCCAGTAGAATCCCCATCAGGGGAGCCAACTATGGCTACACCTTC. The chain couples TRBV19 to TRBJ1-2; maybe TRBD1 (6 bases). Germline V gene lookup returns CDR1 LNHDA and CDR2 SQIVND (reference sequence). This CDR3 region has 16 residues. V was cut by 6 bases and J by 2 bases, with 19 bases left in between.